The subject of this entry is one T cell receptor (beta chain). This receptor's antigen is unknown. No base quality values were provided; no much bigger clone lies one nucleotide off. The sample belongs to a study of blood T cell repertoires in COVID-19 (dated by TCRdb to between 2020 and 2021). Regarding the complete study: Collaborator samples came from the United States, Italy and Spain and covered acute and convalescent phases of COVID-19. The prospective study material was composed of cDNA or gDNA derived from T cells, B-cell-depleted T cells, or PBMCs. The samples were drawn from the first 160 participants of the ongoing ImmuneRACE study and from 1,200 or so subjects provided by 6 global collaborators. A freely available public database, intended as a resource for researchers studying the immune response to SARS-CoV-2, is where the repertoires were released. Where available, HLA class I and class II types were taken from metadata supplied by the sample provider and were not determined by assay-based typing. Sample metadata almost always included a de-identified subject ID, COVID-19 status, age in years and sex. The dataset comprised deeply sampled blood TCRbeta repertoires from subjects exposed to, actively infected with, or recovered from COVID-19. Findings and caveats that apply to the study as a whole: How much clinical and demographic metadata was included differed by source and by participant, and the metadata was provided uncurated.

In Seattle, one collaborating source enrolled patients while the infection was active and tracked those patients longitudinally over the course of disease. The collaborating institutions used their own protocols to collect whole blood in K2EDTA tubes. For TCRbeta analysis, collaborator samples were shipped as frozen whole blood, as isolated PBMCs, or as DNA extracted from either sample type. Trimming takes 0 bases off V and 2 bases off J; junction bases not matched to a gene: 12. Via the germline V gene, CDR1 is SGHAT and CDR2 FQNNGV. The CDR3 goes from the cysteine to the valine over 19 residues. Only CDR3 DNA remains: 57 bases, in frame from the first base. TCRbeta CDR3 regions were amplified from genomic DNA by means of the immunoSEQ Assay, a bias-controlled multiplex PCR. Concerning the study's data processing: The number of nucleated cells in each sample was estimated by amplification of reference gene primers within the assay. To quantify the absolute abundance of each unique TCRbeta CDR3 rearrangement, sequence reads were collapsed and filtered. For each sample, productive Simpson clonality was calculated as the square root of Simpson's diversity index over productive rearrangements. Here the immuneACCESS table is served through TCRdb, limited to in-frame sequences with V and J called. Missing clones are a known gap in these copies; in checked studies unresolved V genes cover under half, and the rest lacks a known reason. That table gives V, J and clone size, and the DNA gave D and trimming. The sample table lists 100,000 to 150,000 clones, more than 85% of them with a count of one. Around 2.1% of the sample belongs to the ten largest clones.

The rearrangement combines TRBV11-2 with TRBJ2-7; the junction holds 11 bases that match TRBD2. This receptor was identified in a man aged 45-65 years with COVID-19, enrolled during active disease. Material: peripheral blood. The sequence in DNA is TGTGCCAGCAGCTTAGAGCCTACTAGCGGGAGAGGAGGGACCTACGAGCAGTACGTC. Its protein product is CASSLEPTSGRGGTYEQYV.